This entry lists 4 T cell receptor beta chains sequenced from one sample in a study of blood T cell repertoires in COVID-19. Sequencing used immunoSEQ multiplex PCR; TCRdb keeps in-frame clones, though not all of them. The sample records tens of thousands of clones, about 86% being singletons. Sequenced sample: peripheral blood. The receptor set was obtained from a man aged 45-65 years with acute or convalescent COVID-19.

This clone was recorded a few times. This chain uses TRBV13 with TRBJ1-2; 9 bases map to TRBD1. The CDR3 totals 14 residues. Germline V gene sequence: CDR1 PRHDT, CDR2 FYEKMQ (reference sequence). Trimming took 0 bases from V and 14 from J; bases not matched to a gene: 10. The CDR3 DNA is TGTGCCAGCAGCTTAGGGGGACAGGGTAGGATTCGTACCTTC. Translation gives CASSLGGQGRIRTF.

This clone appeared a few times. This sequence joins TRBV28 and TRBJ2-1; TRBD2 might be the D (6 bases). V dropped 5 bases and J dropped 8 bases, with 7 bases sitting between them. Per germline, CDR1 MDHEN and CDR2 SYDVKM. This CDR3 comprises 11 residues. CDR3 DNA: TGTGCCAGCAGTCGGAGGGATGAGCAGTTCTTC. This codes for CASSRRDEQFF. Filled out from reference TRBV28 and TRBJ2-1, the complete variable domain reads DVKVTQSSRYLVKRTGEKVFLECVQDMDHENMFWYRQDPGLGLRLIYFSYDVKMKEKGDIPEGYSVSREKKERFSLILESASTNQTSMYLCASSRRDEQFFGPGTRLTVL.

This chain joins TRBV18 and TRBJ1-1, with 7 bases identical to TRBD1. V shed 5 bases, J shed 4 bases, and the junction held 7 bases outside the gene matches. The germline V gene has CDR1 KGHSH and CDR2 LQKENI. The CDR3 extends over 14 amino acids. The CDR3 nucleotides are TGTGCCAGCTCAGCACGACAGGGCGGCACTGAAGCTTTCTTT. Amino acids: CASSARQGGTEAFF.

The chain joins TRBV28 to TRBJ2-1, with TRBD1 matching 9 bases. The CDR3 length is 15 residues. V lost 2 bases and J lost 7; bases outside the gene matches: 6. Germline lookup yields CDR1 MDHEN and CDR2 SYDVKM. The CDR3 coding sequence is TGTGCCAGCAGTTTAAACAGGGGGCGATCAAATGAGCAGTTCTTC. This translates into CASSLNRGRSNEQFF.